Presented here are 26 T cell receptor beta chains from one specimen sequenced in a study of CD8+ T cells in alopecia areata. RNA was isolated and reverse transcribed to cDNA, the sequencing template. TCRdb keeps only in-frame clones here, not all; method: immunoSEQ multiplex PCR. The table includes 150,000 or so clones, 55% detected once. Sequenced material: CD4+ T cells sorted from blood. These receptor sequences come from a human donor in good health.

This rearrangement joins TRBV5-6 to TRBJ2-7; 9 nucleotides line up with TRBD2. Unmatched junction bases numbered 5, after V lost 1 base and J lost 3 bases. Germline CDR1 and CDR2: SGHDT and YYEEEE. The CDR3 sequence is 15 residues long. The chain's CDR3 is CASSLNLAGNYEQYF. The CDR3 nucleotides read TGTGCCAGCAGCTTGAACCTAGCGGGGAACTACGAGCAGTACTTC.

CDR3 coding DNA: TGCGCCAGCAGCTTGGCGGGACTAGCGGGAGGTCAAGAGACCCAGTACTTC. Its translation: CASSLAGLAGGQETQYF. The genes are TRBV5-1 and TRBJ2-5; 15 bases match TRBD2. This CDR3 comprises 17 residues. J was trimmed by 2 bases and V by 0 bases; bases with no gene match: 2. Per germline, CDR1 SGHRS and CDR2 YFSETQ. The variable domain in full, with the rest retrieved from reference TRBV5-1 and TRBJ2-5, is KAGVTQTPRYLIKTRGQQVTLSCSPISGHRSVSWYQQTPGQGLQFLFEYFSETQRNKGNFPGRFSGRQFSNSRSEMNVSTLELGDSALYLCASSLAGLAGGQETQYFGPGTRLLVL.

This clone was observed a handful of times. The chain joins TRBV19 to TRBJ1-1; 8 nucleotides align to TRBD1. CDR1 is LNHDA and CDR2 is SQIVND in the germline V gene (reference sequence). V was pared by 5 bases and J by 5 bases, with 4 bases of the junction left unmatched. The CDR3 extends over 13 amino acids. This CDR3 reads CASSRDRKTEAFF. Here the CDR3 DNA reads TGTGCCAGTAGTCGGGACAGGAAAACTGAAGCTTTCTTT.

This clone was observed at least ten times. The chain recombines TRBV2 with TRBJ2-3; TRBD1 or TRBD2 may be the D gene (5 bases each). CDR1 and CDR2 (germline): SNHLY, FYNNEI. The ends were cut back, 7 bases at V and 0 bases at J, with 17 bases in the middle. This CDR3 region has 16 residues. The CDR3 bases are TGTGCCAGCAAGGATGTGGGGCGGACTAGCACAGATACGCAGTATTTT. It yields the protein CASKDVGRTSTDTQYF.

The V and J genes are TRBV12-2 and TRBJ2-7; the D segment call TRBD1 is taken from the table without a DNA check. TRBV12-2 is a documented pseudogene. The length of the CDR3 is 15 residues. The CDR3 here is CASSRQGHFSYEQYF. Written as DNA, the CDR3 is TGTGCAAGTTCACGACAGGGCCACTTCTCCTACGAGCAGTACTTC.

The CDR3 reads CASSDGLNTEAFF. DNA for the CDR3: TGTGCCAGCAGCGACGGACTGAACACTGAAGCTTTCTTT. V gene TRBV14 combines with J gene TRBJ1-1, with D uncertain. This CDR3 is built from 13 residues. The germline V gene has CDR1 SGHDN and CDR2 FVKESK. V lost 5 bases to trimming and J lost 0 bases, with 7 bases between them.

The V gene is TRBV6-5, the J gene TRBJ2-7; 9 bases are shared with TRBD1. Germline CDR1 reads MNHEY; CDR2 reads SVGAGI. The junction had 3 bases not matched to a gene; V was cut back by 6 bases and J by 3 bases. The CDR3 contains 13 residues. The CDR3 protein is CASRGTGLYEQYF. CDR3 sequence (DNA): TGTGCCAGCAGAGGGACAGGGCTCTACGAGCAGTACTTC.

This chain uses TRBV2 with TRBJ1-1; D may be TRBD1 (6 bases). Germline CDR1 SNHLY, CDR2 FYNNEI. The CDR3 length is 13 residues. Trimming cost V 6 bases and J 1 base, with 9 bases left between them. CDR3 coding DNA: TGTGCCAGCAGCGTACAGGGGAACACTGAAGCTTTCTTT. Translated, it gives CASSVQGNTEAFF.

This clone was recorded a few times. The chain couples TRBV29-1 to TRBJ2-5, with 7 positions matching TRBD2. The length of the CDR3 is 15 residues. CDR1 is SQVTM, CDR2 ANQGSEA, per germline. The J segment lost 0 bases and the V segment lost 6 bases, leaving 10 bases of the junction unmatched. CDR3 region: CSVVPSGLYQETQYF. As DNA, the CDR3 is TGCAGCGTCGTACCTAGCGGCCTGTACCAAGAGACCCAGTACTTC.

Comments on this clone: Other DNA sequences from this sample encode an identical CDR3 as well. V and J are TRBV15 and TRBJ2-7; no definite D call. The germline V gene has CDR1 LNHNV and CDR2 YYDKDF (reference sequence). The CDR3 loop spans 13 amino acids. The ends were cut back, 0 bases at V and 3 bases at J, with 6 bases in the middle. CDR3 amino acids: CATSRDSLYEQYF. The CDR3 bases are TGTGCCACCAGCAGAGATTCCCTCTACGAGCAGTACTTC.

The chain recombines TRBV29-1 with TRBJ2-5, with TRBD2 identical over 14 bases. The CDR3 runs to 16 residues. J lost 5 bases, V lost 7 bases, and 12 bases had no gene match. Germline CDR1 reads SQVTM; CDR2 reads ANQGSEA. CDR3 sequence (DNA): TGCAGCGCCCCGGGACTAGCGGGAGCTGAGGCGGAGACCCAGTACTTC. It is translated as CSAPGLAGAEAETQYF.

The chain combines TRBV4-1 with TRBJ2-4; 11 positions match TRBD1. Germline CDR1 and CDR2: MGHRA and YSYEKL. V lost 1 base and J lost 8; bases outside the gene matches: 7. This CDR3 has 16 residues. The DNA of the CDR3 is TGCGCCAGCAGCCAAGTTAACGGACAGGGGGCTCACATTCAGTACTTC. Protein product: CASSQVNGQGAHIQYF.

The genes are TRBV27 and TRBJ2-5; D is ambiguous. Germline loops: CDR1 MNHEY, CDR2 SMNVEV (reference sequence). Trimming took 0 bases from V and 7 from J, leaving 12 bases between them. This CDR3 has 14 amino acids. DNA for the CDR3: TGTGCCAGCAGTTTATCAGCGCCTTGGGGGACCCAGTACTTC. It is translated as CASSLSAPWGTQYF.

This clone was recorded only once. This chain links TRBV6-6 with TRBJ1-5; 7 nucleotides line up with TRBD1. The CDR3 runs 16 residues. Germline values: CDR1 MNHNY, CDR2 SVGAGI (reference sequence). Germline trimming cut 2 bases from V and 0 bases from J; bases unmatched to any gene: 4. CDR3 in amino acids: CASSYAGQNSNQPQHF. Written as DNA, the CDR3 is TGTGCCAGCAGTTACGCGGGACAGAATAGCAATCAGCCCCAGCATTTT.

This chain links TRBV25-1 with TRBJ1-2, with D possibly being TRBD1 (5 bases). V was shortened by 5 bases and J by 3 bases, with 19 bases between the two germline ends. This CDR3 comprises 16 residues. The V gene's germline CDR1 is MGHDK and CDR2 SYGVNS. The CDR3 here is CASSLTSWGLDYGYTF. The CDR3 DNA reads TGTGCCAGCAGTCTAACTTCTTGGGGGTTGGACTATGGCTACACCTTC.

The rearrangement uses TRBV4-1 and TRBJ1-5, with D perhaps matching TRBD1 (6 bases). V was clipped by 3 bases and J by 5 bases, with 14 bases between them. CDR3 length: 15 amino acids. Looked up from germline, CDR1 is MGHRA and CDR2 is YSYEKL. CDR3 nucleotide sequence: TGCGCCAGCAGCCAGGACCCTAGGGGGGATCAGCCCCAGCATTTT. Its protein is CASSQDPRGDQPQHF.

This chain links TRBV30 with TRBJ2-1; the match to TRBD2 covers 9 bases. V was clipped by 7 bases and J by 6 bases; unmatched bases: 13. The CDR3 covers 15 residues. In germline, CDR1 is GTSNPN, CDR2 SVGIG (reference sequence). CDR3 in DNA: TGTGCCTTTTCAGCCTTAGCGGGAGCTTTCAATGAGCAGTTCTTC. This gives the protein CAFSALAGAFNEQFF.

The chain combines TRBV2 with TRBJ2-2, with 7 bases fitting TRBD1. V dropped 4 bases and J dropped 4; count of bases not matched to a gene: 6. This CDR3 is built from 15 residues. Germline values: CDR1 SNHLY, CDR2 FYNNEI. The CDR3: CASSVDRVSTGELFF. The CDR3 nucleotides are TGTGCCAGCAGTGTCGACAGGGTGAGCACCGGGGAGCTGTTTTTT.

This chain joins TRBV29-1 and TRBJ2-3, with 8 nucleotides matching TRBD2. The CDR3 covers 16 residues. Losses at the gene ends were 2 bases for V and 5 bases for J; bases not matched to a gene: 12. Germline CDR1 is SQVTM and CDR2 is ANQGSEA. CDR3 DNA: TGCAGCGTTGAAAATCCCGCTAGCGGGCGACGAGATACGCAGTATTTT. Protein product: CSVENPASGRRDTQYF.

This clone appeared a few times. This chain uses TRBV29-1 with TRBJ2-7, with 7 bases aligning to TRBD2. This CDR3 is built from 14 residues. Germline V gene data show CDR1 as SQVTM and CDR2 as ANQGSEA. V was clipped by 7 bases and J by 7 bases; unmatched bases: 16. The CDR3 sequence: CSGGSSRGLDEQYF. The CDR3 coding sequence is TGCAGCGGCGGATCCTCTAGAGGACTAGATGAGCAGTACTTC.

The chain joins TRBV15 to TRBJ2-1; perhaps TRBD2 as D (6 bases). CDR1 is LNHNV and CDR2 is YYDKDF in the germline V gene (reference sequence). V lost 0 bases to trimming and J lost 10 bases, with 16 bases between them. The CDR3 spans 15 residues. CDR3 sequence: CATSRDRVQGGEQFF. The CDR3 DNA follows: TGTGCCACCAGCAGAGATCGGGTCCAGGGAGGAGAGCAGTTCTTC.

This clone was observed a few times. The genes are TRBV10-3 and TRBJ2-7; 7 nucleotides match TRBD1. CDR1 ENHRY and CDR2 SYGVKD come from the germline V gene. The CDR3 covers 13 residues. The ends lost 7 bases at V and 6 bases at J; junction bases unmatched: 9. The chain's CDR3 is CAIKRGQGFEQYF. For the CDR3, the DNA is TGTGCCATCAAAAGGGGGCAGGGGTTCGAGCAGTACTTC.

The chain couples TRBV5-1 to TRBJ2-4; D is possibly TRBD1 or TRBD2 (7 bases each). The CDR3 is made up of 12 amino acids. V was shortened by 4 bases and J by 13 bases, with 15 bases between the two germline ends. The V gene's germline CDR1 is SGHRS and CDR2 YFSETQ. Here the CDR3 DNA reads TGCGCCAGCAGCGATACAGGGGAGGGCCAGTACTTC. Amino acids: CASSDTGEGQYF.

This clone has only a few counts. A junction end diverges from the germline sequence, so it may reflect a read error. The chain couples TRBV20-1 to TRBJ2-3; TRBD1 aligns across 9 bases. The CDR3 runs to 11 residues. Germline V gene sequence: CDR1 DFQATT, CDR2 SNEGSKA (reference sequence). Written as DNA, the CDR3 is TGCAGTGCTTTGTCCCGGACAGGGGTTTGTTTT. The encoded protein is CSALSRTGVCF.

This clone was picked up a small number of times. The CDR3 DNA follows: TGTGCCAGCAGCCAGTTTAATCAGCCCCAGCATTTT. Translated: CASSQFNQPQHF. V and J are TRBV14 and TRBJ1-5; D is ambiguous. CDR3 length: 12 amino acids. Per the germline V gene, CDR1 is SGHDN and CDR2 is FVKESK. Deletions cut 3 bases from V and 4 bases from J, with 4 bases between.

The rearrangement joins TRBV5-1 to TRBJ1-1, with TRBD1 as a possible D gene (6 bases). The germline V gene has CDR1 SGHRS and CDR2 YFSETQ. CDR3 length: 16 residues. V was trimmed by 2 bases and J by 1 base, leaving 15 bases between them. The CDR3 DNA sequence: TGCGCCAGCAGCTTCATCCCCACAGGGAAGAACACTGAAGCTTTCTTT. This encodes CASSFIPTGKNTEAFF.